The 13 T cell receptor beta chains in this list originate from one sample, sequenced in a study of blood T cells in healthy people across ages. A second about 6 to 11 cycle PCR used barcoded and J-beta primers. TCRdb re-called the 5' RACE reads through MiXCR, storing one row per CDR3 protein. This table has hundreds of thousands of distinct CDR3 sequences, under 55% appearing once. Input material: blood. Every receptor here comes from a man older than 75 in good health.

CDR3 sequence (DNA): TGTGCCAGCAGTTATGGGGGGGGCGCGACCACCGGGGAGCTGTTTTTT. Its protein product is CASSYGGGATTGELFF. V gene TRBV6-5 combines with J gene TRBJ2-2; possible D gene TRBD2, 7 bases. The CDR3 is 16 residues long. Trimming shortened V by 3 bases and J by 4 bases, and 15 bases separated the two germline ends. CDR1 and CDR2 (germline): MNHEY, SVGAGI.

The chain combines TRBV7-9 with TRBJ2-5; 8 positions match TRBD1. This CDR3 spans 16 amino acids. The V and J ends lost 5 bases and 2 bases, in that order; junction bases with no gene match: 10. The V gene's germline CDR1 is SEHNR and CDR2 FQNEAQ (reference sequence). The CDR3 spells CASSHWGQVIQETQYF. CDR3 coding DNA: TGTGCCAGCAGCCATTGGGGACAGGTGATACAAGAGACCCAGTACTTC. Supplemented by reference TRBV7-9 and TRBJ2-5, the full variable domain reads DTGVSQNPRHKITKRGQNVTFRCDPISEHNRLYWYRQTLGQGPEFLTYFQNEAQLEKSRLLSDRFSAERPKGSFSTLEIQRTEQGDSAMYLCASSHWGQVIQETQYFGPGTRLLVL.

This clonotype was recorded only once. The chain combines TRBV20-1 with TRBJ2-4, with 12 positions matching TRBD2. The J call could be wrong; TRBJ2-5 is a better fit for the DNA end. The CDR3 consists of 14 residues. Germline CDR1 DFQATT, CDR2 SNEGSKA (reference sequence). As DNA, the CDR3 is TGCAGTGCCCTTCTAGCGGGGGGGCTTGGGACCCAGTACTTC. It yields the protein CSALLAGGLGTQYF.

This rearrangement joins TRBV6-2 or TRBV6-3 to TRBJ1-5, with D perhaps matching TRBD1 (6 bases). This CDR3 is built from 17 residues. Looked up from germline, CDR1 is MNHEY and CDR2 is SVGEGT. Trimming pared 2 bases from V and 4 bases from J, leaving 18 bases between. The CDR3 region has the DNA TGTGCCAGCAGTTACCGGGCGGGGGCCTCCCCAAATCAGCCCCAGCATTTT. Translation: CASSYRAGASPNQPQHF.

This clonotype has just a few counts. The rearrangement joins TRBV4-2 to TRBJ2-3; D is possibly TRBD2 (5 bases). CDR3 length: 16 residues. Trimming took off 0 bases at V and 6 bases at J, with 16 bases between the two ends. Germline V gene sequence: CDR1 LGHNA, CDR2 YNFKEQ. DNA of the CDR3: TGTGCCAGCAGCCAAGATGGTGTGAGGAGCGGCGATACGCAGTATTTT. The encoded protein is CASSQDGVRSGDTQYF.

The sample holds a few counts of this clonotype. J is TRBJ2-3 and V is TRBV9, with D possibly matching TRBD2 (7 bases). The V and J ends lost 2 bases and 1 base respectively, with 17 bases between them. The CDR3 sequence is 17 residues long. Looked up from germline, CDR1 is SGDLS and CDR2 is YYNGEE. The CDR3 sequence is CASSVTGGGSGTDTQYF. CDR3 bases: TGTGCCAGCAGCGTTACCGGCGGGGGCTCCGGCACAGATACGCAGTATTTT.

A few counts support this clonotype. The gene calls are TRBV4-1 and TRBJ1-4, with D unclear. The CDR3 is made up of 15 amino acids. V was pared by 3 bases and J by 4 bases, with 12 bases between. Germline values: CDR1 MGHRA, CDR2 YSYEKL. The CDR3 sequence: CASSHRTVDNEKLFF. The CDR3 coding sequence is TGCGCCAGCAGCCATAGAACAGTAGATAATGAAAAACTGTTTTTT.

The chain's CDR3 is CASSLNGQGIGETQYF. CDR3 nucleotides: TGTGCCAGCAGCTTGAATGGACAGGGGATCGGGGAGACCCAGTACTTC. The J gene is TRBJ2-7, the V gene TRBV5-6, with 9 bases identical to TRBD1. The J call may be wrong; the DNA end is better matched by TRBJ2-5. Germline V gives CDR1 SGHDT, CDR2 YYEEEE. The CDR3 runs to 16 residues.

The chain carries TRBV11-2 and TRBJ2-1; D gene uncertain. In germline, CDR1 is SGHAT, CDR2 FQNNGV. This CDR3 region has 17 residues. Trimming stripped 4 bases from V and 2 bases from J, with 18 bases between. CDR3 nucleotide sequence: TGTGCCAGCAGCTCACCCAGTGCAAGGGCACCCTACAATGAGCAGTTCTTC. This encodes CASSSPSARAPYNEQFF.

To note about this clonotype: The junction departs from germline at one end; a sequencing error may be responsible. The rearrangement uses TRBV4-3 and TRBJ2-5; weak D call: TRBD1 (5 bases). The DNA end is a closer match to TRBJ2-7, so the J assignment may be wrong. Germline CDR1 and CDR2: LGHNA and YSLEER. The length of the CDR3 is 14 residues. CDR3: CAGSQGQGTYEQYF. CDR3 coding DNA: TGCGCCGGCAGCCAAGGGCAGGGAACTTACGAGCAGTACTTC.

In the case of this clonotype: A much larger clone lies a single base off, so this may be a read error. This chain links TRBV7-3 with TRBJ2-3, with D perhaps TRBD2 (5 bases). Trimming left V 2 bases short and J 0 bases short, with 12 bases between. Germline V gene data show CDR1 as SGHTA and CDR2 as FQGTGA. This CDR3 is built from 16 residues. CDR3 protein: CASSLSVRTSTDTQYF. The CDR3 nucleotides read TGTGCCAGCAGCTTATCTGTGCGGACTAGCACAGATACGCAGTATTTT.

The chain carries TRBV7-6 and TRBJ1-2; D gene unclear. The V gene lost 1 base and the J gene lost 8 bases, with 26 bases spanning the gap. The germline V gene encodes CDR1 SGHVS and CDR2 FNYEAQ. This CDR3 region has 18 residues. This CDR3 reads CASSLERYGERAEKGYTF. For the CDR3, the DNA is TGTGCCAGCAGCTTAGAGAGATACGGGGAAAGGGCAGAAAAAGGCTACACCTTC.

This clonotype was counted a few times. The chain couples TRBV20-1 to TRBJ1-2; perhaps TRBD1 as D (6 bases). The V end was cut by 2 bases, the J end by 2 bases, with 12 bases between. CDR1 and CDR2 (germline): DFQATT, SNEGSKA (reference sequence). The CDR3 totals 14 residues. In DNA form, the CDR3 reads TGCAGTGCTAGACCACCGGGACAAAACTATGGCTACACCTTC. Encoded protein: CSARPPGQNYGYTF.